This entry lists 5 T cell receptor beta chains sequenced from one sample in a study of regulatory T cells in long-lasting Graves disease. Time point noted: newly diagnosed GD, antithyroid drugs for less than 3 months. PBMC RNA served as the TCR library source. TCR beta libraries were built with iRepertoire HTBI primers and Arm-PCR of CDR3 regions. Via MiXCR, TCRdb re-called the multiplex PCR reads, giving one row per CDR3 protein. The top ten clones hold roughly a sixth of a sample with about 470,000 distinct CDR3 sequences, about 16% of them seen once. The data were also submitted as part of a second study, on T cells in Graves' hyperthyroidism and ophthalmopathy.

The input for sequencing was peripheral blood mononuclear cells (PBMCs), taken at new diagnosis, from a patient treated with antithyroid drugs. The receptor set was obtained from a woman aged 25 to 39 with Graves disease.

Only a few counts were recorded for this clonotype. The J gene is TRBJ2-3, the V gene TRBV29-1; 7 bases are a match to TRBD2. Germline CDR1 reads SQVTM; CDR2 reads ANQGSEA. The trim removed 7 bases at V and 9 bases at J, leaving 1 base unmatched. The CDR3 spans 9 residues. CDR3 DNA sequence: TGCAGCGGGGGGGGGACGCAGTATTTT. It translates to CSGGGTQYF.

There are a few counts of this clonotype. This chain connects TRBV5-1 to TRBJ2-2, with TRBD1 matching 7 bases. The J segment lost 7 bases and the V segment lost 0 bases, leaving 6 bases of the junction unmatched. CDR3 length: 15 residues. Germline V gene data show CDR1 as SGHRS and CDR2 as YFSETQ. In nucleotides, the CDR3 is TGCGCCAGCAGCTTGGAAGGGGGCGTAGGCGGGGAGCTGTTTTTT. As protein: CASSLEGGVGGELFF.

For this clonotype: Relative to the germline gene, one junction end is altered; a read error may explain this. V usage is TRBV7-3 and J usage is TRBJ2-2; possibly TRBD2 for D (7 bases). Germline V gene sequence: CDR1 SGHTA, CDR2 FQGTGA. The CDR3 contains 17 residues. CDR3 nucleotide sequence: TGCGCCAGCAGCCAAGAGGGAGGGGGGAGGGCCACCGGGGAGCTGTTTTTT. It translates to CASSQEGGGRATGELFF.

A few counts support this clonotype. V is TRBV20-1 and J is TRBJ2-1, with TRBD2 as a possible D gene (6 bases). Deletions cut 6 bases from V and 0 bases from J, with 15 bases between. Germline V lookup: CDR1 DFQATT, CDR2 SNEGSKA (reference sequence). This CDR3 is 15 amino acids long. The CDR3 coding sequence is TGCAGTGCAAAGGAGGGGTTTAGCTCCTACAATGAGCAGTTCTTC. Its translation is CSAKEGFSSYNEQFF.

Many counts were recorded for this clonotype. The CDR3: CAISGPSQGGSYEQYF. The CDR3 DNA reads TGTGCCATCAGTGGCCCCTCCCAGGGAGGCTCCTACGAGCAGTACTTC. The rearrangement links TRBV10-3 to TRBJ2-7; TRBD2 might be the D (6 bases). V gave up 4 bases and J gave up 0 bases, with 16 bases separating them. Germline V gene sequence: CDR1 ENHRY, CDR2 SYGVKD. The CDR3 consists of 16 residues.